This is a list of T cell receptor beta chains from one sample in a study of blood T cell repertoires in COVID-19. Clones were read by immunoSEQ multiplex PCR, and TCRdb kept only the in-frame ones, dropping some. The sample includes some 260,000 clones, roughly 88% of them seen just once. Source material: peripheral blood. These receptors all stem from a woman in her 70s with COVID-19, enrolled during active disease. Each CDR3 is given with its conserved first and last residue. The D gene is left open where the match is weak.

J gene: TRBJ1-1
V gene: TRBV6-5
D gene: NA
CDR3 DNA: TGTGCCAGCAGAAGAATCGGACAGAACACTGAAGCTTTCTTT
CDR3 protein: CASRRIGQNTEAFF

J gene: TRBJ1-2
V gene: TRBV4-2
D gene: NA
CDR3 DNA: TGTGCCAGCAGCCACTACTCGGCAGGGAACTATGGCTACACCTTC
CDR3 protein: CASSHYSAGNYGYTF

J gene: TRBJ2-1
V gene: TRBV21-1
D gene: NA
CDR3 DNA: TGTGCCAGCAGCAACGGGAAGGGCCCCTACAATGAGCAGTTCTTC
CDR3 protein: CASSNGKGPYNEQFF

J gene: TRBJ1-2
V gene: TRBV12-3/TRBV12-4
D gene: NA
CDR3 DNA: TGTGCCAGCAGGAGACGGCAGGTGGATGGCTACACCTTC
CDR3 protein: CASRRRQVDGYTF

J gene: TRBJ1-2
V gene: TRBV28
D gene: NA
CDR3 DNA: TGTGCCAGCAGTTACGGGTTGCGGAACTATGGCTACACCTTC
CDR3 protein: CASSYGLRNYGYTF

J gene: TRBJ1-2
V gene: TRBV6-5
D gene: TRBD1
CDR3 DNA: TGTGCCAGCAGTTACTCGGGACAGGGGAGTGGCTACACCTTC
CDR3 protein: CASSYSGQGSGYTF

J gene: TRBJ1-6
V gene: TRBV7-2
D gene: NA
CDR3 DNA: TGTGCCAGCAGCTTAAGAGGAGACAATTCACCCCTCCACTTT
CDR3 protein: CASSLRGDNSPLHF

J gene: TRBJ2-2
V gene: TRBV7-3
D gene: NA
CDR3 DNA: TGTGCCAGCAGCTTACGGGGTCCCTCCGGGGAGCTGTTTTTT
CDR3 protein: CASSLRGPSGELFF

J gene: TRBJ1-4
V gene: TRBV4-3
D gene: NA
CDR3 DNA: TGCGCCAGCAGCCAAGACGCCGCAGGCTCGCTGGGTGGATCTAATGAAAAACTGTTTTTT
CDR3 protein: CASSQDAAGSLGGSNEKLFF

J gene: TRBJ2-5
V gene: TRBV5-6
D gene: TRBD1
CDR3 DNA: TGTGCCAGCAGTTCTACAGGGGGCCAAGAGACCCAGTACTTC
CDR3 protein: CASSSTGGQETQYF

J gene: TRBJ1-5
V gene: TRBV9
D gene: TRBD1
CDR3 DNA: TGTGCCAGCAGCGGGACAGGGGGCGTGGGGCAGCCCCAGCATTTT
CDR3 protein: CASSGTGGVGQPQHF

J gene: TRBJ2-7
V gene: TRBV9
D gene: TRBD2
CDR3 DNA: TGTGCCAGCAGCGCCGGGGAGGGGCTATGGGAGCAGTACTTC
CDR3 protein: CASSAGEGLWEQYF